The 9 T cell receptor beta chains listed next were all sequenced from one sample in a study of cytomegalovirus exposure and HLA in healthy donors. The PCR had 60 Vbeta and 13 Jbeta primers. Assay: immunoSEQ multiplex PCR; the TCRdb copy retains only in-frame clones and omits some. The table for this sample gives 150,000 to 200,000 clones. Sequencing used PBMCs. These receptors came from a woman between 18 and 30 years old in good health and CMV-seropositive.

The chain is built from TRBV5-1 and TRBJ2-6; 7 bases are a match to TRBD2. Germline V gene data show CDR1 as SGHRS and CDR2 as YFSETQ. The junction had 5 bases not matched to a gene; V was cut back by 4 bases and J by 1 base. This CDR3 region has 16 residues. For the CDR3, the DNA is TGCGCCAGCAGCAAAGGGACTACTTCTGGGGCCAACGTCCTGACTTTC. Its protein is CASSKGTTSGANVLTF.

The chain has TRBV7-2 and TRBJ2-3; tentatively, D is TRBD1 (6 bases). V lost 2 bases to trimming and J lost 2 bases, with 11 bases between them. Germline V gene sequence: CDR1 SGHTA, CDR2 FQGNSA. This CDR3 region has 15 residues. In DNA, the CDR3 is TGTGCCAGCAGCTTAACCCGGGACAACACAGATACGCAGTATTTT. It is translated as CASSLTRDNTDTQYF.

The chain recombines TRBV27 with TRBJ1-1; 9 bases match TRBD1. This CDR3 contains 14 residues. J gave up 10 bases and V 6 bases, and 12 bases lay outside the gene matches. Germline-derived CDR1 and CDR2 are MNHEY and SMNVEV (reference sequence). The DNA of the CDR3 is TGTGCCAGCAGCCTCCTCGGGGGACAGGGAGGAGCTTTCTTT. Translation: CASSLLGGQGGAFF.

CDR3 DNA: TGTGCCAGCAGCTTATCGACAGGGATGAACACTGAAGCTTTCTTT. It encodes CASSLSTGMNTEAFF. The chain carries TRBV7-2 and TRBJ1-1; 7 nucleotides align to TRBD1. The ends lost 2 bases at V and 0 bases at J; junction bases unmatched: 3. The CDR3 has 15 amino acids. The germline CDR1 and CDR2 sequences are SGHTA and FQGNSA.

The chain joins TRBV2 to TRBJ1-2; D remains unclear. The V and J ends lost 5 bases and 8 bases respectively, with 9 bases between them. CDR1 is SNHLY, CDR2 FYNNEI, per germline. The CDR3 loop spans 11 amino acids. This CDR3 reads CASSPYLGYTF. CDR3 DNA sequence: TGTGCCAGCAGTCCCTATTTGGGCTACACCTTC.

The V gene is TRBV27, the J gene TRBJ2-7; maybe TRBD1 (5 bases). Trimming removed 2 bases from V and 5 bases from J, with 16 bases in between. Looked up from germline, CDR1 is MNHEY and CDR2 is SMNVEV (reference sequence). The CDR3 runs to 15 residues. For the CDR3, the DNA is TGTGCCAGCAGTTTAACCGGCCAGGGTAGAAACGAGCAGTACTTC. Its translation: CASSLTGQGRNEQYF.

The chain uses TRBV25-1 and TRBJ2-7, with a weak D call TRBD2 (6 bases). V was shortened by 2 bases and J by 8 bases, with 22 bases between the two germline ends. This CDR3 is 16 amino acids long. CDR1 MGHDK and CDR2 SYGVNS come from the germline V gene. The CDR3 region has the DNA TGTGCCAGCAGTGAACCGCGGACTCCCGGGGGAGAAAAGCAGTACTTC. Residues: CASSEPRTPGGEKQYF.

The gene calls are TRBV12-5 and TRBJ1-1; 10 bases agree with TRBD1. The CDR3 runs to 15 residues. V lost 4 bases and J lost 0; bases outside the gene matches: 2. Per germline, CDR1 LGHNT and CDR2 FRNRAP. As DNA, the CDR3 is TGTGCTAGTGGTTGGACAGGGGGTATGAACACTGAAGCTTTCTTT. Protein sequence: CASGWTGGMNTEAFF.

The chain uses TRBV7-9 and TRBJ2-1, with 7 bases fitting TRBD1. The trim removed 5 bases at V and 0 bases at J, leaving 4 bases unmatched. Germline assignment: CDR1 SEHNR and CDR2 FQNEAQ (reference sequence). This CDR3 contains 15 residues. CDR3 sequence: CASSQRQGSYNEQFF. In nucleotides, the CDR3 is TGTGCCAGCAGCCAGAGACAGGGCTCCTACAATGAGCAGTTCTTC.